This T cell receptor (beta chain) stems from a study of T cells in localized non-small cell lung cancer. Study-level results: With higher T cell density in blood came longer overall survival. Sequencing was restricted to one tumor region; therefore, heterogeneity remains possible.

TCRdb keeps only in-frame clones here, not all; method: immunoSEQ multiplex PCR. Seen here are about 33,000 clones, approximately 91% observed once, and the top ten hold approximately 5%. As to this clone: Its antigen is not known.

Sample: PBMCs, taken before any cancer treatment. This clonotype originated in a man between 40 and 70 years old with stage II lung adenocarcinoma.

In DNA, the CDR3 is TGTGCCAGTAGTATAGGAGGTGCGGAAGAGCAGTACTTC. It yields the protein CASSIGGAEEQYF. The V call is TRBV19, the J call TRBJ2-7; D gene ambiguous. Germline V CDR1 and CDR2: LNHDA, SQIVND (reference sequence). The V end lost 1 base, the J end lost 7 bases, and 11 bases lay between the germline ends. The CDR3 runs to 13 residues.